This T cell receptor beta chain was recovered during a study of blood T cells in healthy people across ages. Study-wide results and caveats: Donor CMV status, an unknown factor, possibly confounded changes in expanded clonotypes.

Primed by a sample-barcoded 5' primer and a J-beta primer mix, a second PCR proceeded for about 7 to 11 cycles. A single record per CDR3 protein comes from TCRdb applying MiXCR to the 5' RACE reads. There are 1.5 million to 2 million distinct CDR3 sequences in the sample; about 50% occur only once, and over 2% lies in the top ten. Worth noting for this clonotype: Its specificity is unknown.

The CDR3 has 15 residues. CDR1 is MNHEY and CDR2 is SMNVEV in the germline V gene (reference sequence). This TCR came from a middle-aged woman in good health. The chain recombines TRBV27 with TRBJ2-4; 11 bases agree with TRBD2. The J call is uncertain, as TRBJ2-7 better fits the DNA end. Source material: blood. The CDR3 sequence is CASSPSGGLVYEQYF. In DNA form, the CDR3 reads TGTGCCAGCAGTCCTAGCGGGGGGCTCGTCTACGAGCAGTACTTC.